This is a list of T cell receptor beta chains from one sample in a study of cytomegalovirus exposure and HLA in healthy donors. Clones were sequenced by immunoSEQ multiplex PCR, and TCRdb holds only the in-frame ones, with some missing. The sample yields 150,000 to 200,000 clones, approximately 70% seen once. Sequenced sample: PBMCs. All receptors derive from a man between 35 and 55 years old in good health and CMV-seropositive. The CDR3 runs from the conserved cysteine through the conserved F or W. D genes are given only for firm matches. Part of the rows lack a size; the others show once, few, many or a class for expanded clones.

CAWKNGGEQYF,TGTGCCTGGAAGAACGGGGGCGAGCAGTACTTC,TRBJ2-7,.,TRBV30,once
CASSADRGQTEAFF,TGTGCCAGCAGCGCGGACAGGGGGCAAACTGAAGCTTTCTTT,TRBJ1-1,TRBD1,TRBV6-1,.
CASSLALRGHYGYTF,TGTGCCAGCAGCTTAGCACTGCGGGGACACTATGGCTACACCTTC,TRBJ1-2,.,TRBV7-9,.
CASSPWLAASQETQYF,TGTGCCAGCAGCCCGTGGCTAGCGGCCTCACAAGAGACCCAGTACTTC,TRBJ2-5,TRBD2,TRBV5-4,.
CASSLRDRNEKLFF,TGCGCCAGCAGCCTGCGGGACAGAAATGAAAAACTGTTTTTT,TRBJ1-4,TRBD1,TRBV4-1,.
CASSRNEAGELFF,TGTGCCAGCAGCCGAAATGAGGCCGGGGAGCTGTTTTTT,TRBJ2-2,.,TRBV6-5,.
CASSLAAGKKTQYF,TGTGCCAGCAGCTTGGCGGCAGGGAAGAAGACCCAGTACTTC,TRBJ2-5,.,TRBV5-6,.
CASRLNGGTGELFF,TGTGCCAGCCGACTTAACGGGGGCACCGGGGAGCTGTTTTTT,TRBJ2-2,.,TRBV7-9,.
CASSKVAGVRNSPLHF,TGTGCCAGCAGCAAAGTGGCGGGAGTTCGTAATTCACCCCTCCACTTT,TRBJ1-6,.,TRBV21-1,.
CASSLAARGGPPQPQHF,TGTGCCAGCAGCTTAGCCGCTAGGGGGGGACCCCCCCAGCCCCAGCATTTT,TRBJ1-5,.,TRBV7-8,few
CASSLAKGQGSYEQYF,TGTGCCAGCAGCTTAGCGAAGGGACAGGGGTCCTACGAGCAGTACTTC,TRBJ2-7,TRBD1,TRBV7-9,.
CASSTPRDRGSGANVLTF,TGTGCCAGCAGCACTCCCCGGGACAGGGGATCTGGGGCCAACGTCCTGACTTTC,TRBJ2-6,TRBD1,TRBV7-9,.
CASSRDTVNSPLHF,TGTGCCAGCAGCCGGGACACTGTTAATTCACCCCTCCACTTT,TRBJ1-6,.,TRBV2,.
CASTSATGEAFF,TGTGCCAGCACCTCTGCCACGGGTGAAGCTTTCTTT,TRBJ1-1,.,TRBV11-2,few
CASSPRREPDEQYF,TGTGCCAGCTCACCGAGAAGGGAGCCCGACGAGCAGTACTTC,TRBJ2-7,.,TRBV18,.
CASSTRLAYNEQFF,TGTGCCAGCAGCACCCGACTAGCCTACAATGAGCAGTTCTTC,TRBJ2-1,.,TRBV7-8,.
CAISEDTGTANSPLHF,TGTGCCATCAGTGAGGACACCGGGACAGCGAATTCACCCCTCCACTTT,TRBJ1-6,TRBD1,TRBV10-3,.
CASSLNLLTGVSQPQHF,TGTGCCAGCAGCCTAAACCTCCTGACAGGGGTGAGTCAGCCCCAGCATTTT,TRBJ1-5,TRBD1,TRBV7-2,.
CASSLEGRVFTGELFF,TGTGCCAGCAGCTTGGAAGGCAGGGTGTTCACCGGGGAGCTGTTTTTT,TRBJ2-2,.,TRBV5-4,.
CASSLGDTDEKLFF,TGCGCCAGCAGCTTAGGGGACACCGATGAAAAACTGTTTTTT,TRBJ1-4,.,TRBV5-1,.
CASSGFGLAGGQQFF,TGTGCCAGCAGCGGATTCGGACTAGCGGGGGGGCAGCAGTTCTTC,TRBJ2-1,TRBD2,TRBV9,.
CATSLRLNRVNEKLFF,TGTGCCACCAGCCTGCGATTAAACAGGGTTAACGAAAAACTGTTTTTT,TRBJ1-4,.,TRBV15,.
CSVTGTQFMNYGYTF,TGCAGCGTCACCGGGACACAGTTTATGAACTATGGCTACACCTTC,TRBJ1-2,.,TRBV29-1,.
CASTRGLEDNEQFF,TGTGCCAGCACGAGGGGGCTCGAGGACAATGAGCAGTTCTTC,TRBJ2-1,TRBD1,TRBV2,.
CASSPKETDTQYF,TGTGCCAGCTCACCAAAGGAGACAGATACGCAGTATTTT,TRBJ2-3,.,TRBV18,.
CASSLGGRDTQYF,TGTGCCAGCAGCTTAGGGGGCAGGGATACGCAGTATTTT,TRBJ2-3,.,TRBV7-2,few
CASSFSSEAFF,TGTGCCAGCAGCTTTAGCAGCGAAGCTTTCTTT,TRBJ1-1,.,TRBV7-9,.
CASSRVSDIRSGYTF,TGTGCCAGCAGCCGCGTCTCGGACATACGCTCTGGCTACACCTTC,TRBJ1-2,.,TRBV11-2,.